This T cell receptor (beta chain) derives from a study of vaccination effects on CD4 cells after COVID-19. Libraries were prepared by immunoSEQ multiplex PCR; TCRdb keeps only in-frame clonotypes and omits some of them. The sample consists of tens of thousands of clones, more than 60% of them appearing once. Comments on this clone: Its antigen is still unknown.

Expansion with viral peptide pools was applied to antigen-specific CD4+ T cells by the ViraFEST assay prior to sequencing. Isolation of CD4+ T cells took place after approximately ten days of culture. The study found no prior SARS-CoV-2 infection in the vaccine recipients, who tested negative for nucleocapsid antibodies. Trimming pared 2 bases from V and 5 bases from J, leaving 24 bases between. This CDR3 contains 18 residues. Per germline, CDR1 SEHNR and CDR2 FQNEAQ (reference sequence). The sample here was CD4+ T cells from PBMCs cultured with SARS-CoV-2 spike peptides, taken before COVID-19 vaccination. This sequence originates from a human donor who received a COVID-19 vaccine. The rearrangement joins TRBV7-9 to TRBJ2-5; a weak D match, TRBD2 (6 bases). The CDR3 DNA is TGTGCCAGCAGCTTACCCCACGGGGGAACTACCTATGGGGAGACCCAGTACTTC. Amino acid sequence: CASSLPHGGTTYGETQYF.